This entry describes one T cell receptor beta chain. Its specific antigen is unknown. There are no base qualities to consult, and no much larger clone falls within one base. This sample is part of a study of shared clonotypes between healthy human individuals (dated by TCRdb to the early 2020s). General notes on the study: The cohort comprised a couple of women and a few men aged 18 to 49 years. For each donor, CD4 naive and CD4 memory were each run on three plates, CD8 naive on two plates, and CD8 memory on one plate. Blood TCR repertoires of about 5 healthy adults were deeply sequenced to estimate repertoire size and the extent of clonotype sharing between individuals. Libraries were prepared and TCR repertoires were sequenced by different laboratories using diverse techniques, in order to increase sequencing depth and limit assay-specific biases. Each donor's leukapheresis produced roughly between about 0.9 and 9.5 billion PBMCs.

Overall study results and their limits: Larger estimated clonotype richness was generally found for naive subsets than for memory subsets. Incomplete sequencing was indicated by rarefaction of sorted-subset datasets, despite the large sequencing depth. Based on pairwise subsampling, the degree of clonotype sharing among donors was expected to be affected by sequencing depth. About 5% of naive CD4, around 3.5% of naive CD8, about 2.5% of memory CD4, and 0.4% of memory CD8 clonotypes were shared across a few donors. Sampling was restricted to blood, and TCR repertoires in tissue are likely to differ from TCR repertoires in blood. Because the study included a small number of donors, the genetic and exposure-history diversity represented was limited. Clonotypes shared by all four sorted-subset donors showed higher generation probabilities than non-shared clonotypes.

CDR1 and CDR2 were assigned from the germline V gene as SGHTA and FQGNSA. Germline trimming amounts to 1 base on V and 4 bases on J, with 7 as the count of junction bases outside the gene matches. The CDR3 holds 16 amino acids from the cysteine to the phenylalanine. Here the CDR3 DNA is all that survives: 48 bases in frame from base 1. Healthy HIV-negative adults with no recently reported acute infections or vaccinations were included as donors. Only Caucasian adults living in Nashville, Tennessee, USA were represented among the donors. Magnetic negative selection was used to enrich CD4+ T cells, after which naive cells were positively selected on CD45RA and the negative fraction became the memory subset. Blood was obtained by leukapheresis, after which PBMCs were separated by Ficoll-Histopaque density gradient centrifugation and cryopreserved in liquid nitrogen vapor phase. Analytical flow cytometry was used to check the purity and quantity of every magnetically sorted T cell population. Genomic DNA was isolated from every sorted fraction and measured by UV absorbance on a Nanodrop 2000c.

Using the deep immunoSEQ assay, TCR CDR3 regions were amplified from genomic DNA by multiplex PCR. Extracted genomic DNA from each cell subset was distributed evenly across all wells of several immunoSEQ 96-well plates, and each plate was treated as a replicate. For sorted subsets, approximately 190 ng genomic DNA, equal to tens of thousands of T cell genomes, was loaded into each replicate PCR. The purified libraries were quantified using a Qubit 3.0 fluorometer, sized with a Bioanalyzer 2100, and then quantified again using the KAPA Library Quantification kit. Every immunoSEQ 96-well plate was sequenced on a separate single-read 150-cycle Illumina NextSeq 550 flow cell. On the study's bioinformatics: Because the immunoSEQ output held only junctional sequences and lacked quality scores, the filtering could not match the filtering applied to full-length reads. Sequences were annotated with PyIR, a Python wrapper for IgBLAST v1.9, using IMGT germline references to assign V/J genes and CDR3. Reads were filtered out if the reads had weak V/J assignments (E-value above 1e-6), no CDR3, stop codons, out-of-frame junctions, or ambiguous translated residues. V3J clonotypes were defined by identical inferred V gene, J gene, and CDR3 amino acid sequence. The percentage overlap between two repertoires was calculated by dividing the number of shared unique clonotypes by the size of the smaller repertoire. Three approaches were used to assess repertoire richness: RTK rarefaction, the Chao1 estimator, and Recon v2.1 estimates of unobserved clonotypes. For all TCRbeta clonotypes obtained by the gDNA method from four donors, generation probabilities were computed with OLGA. This immuneACCESS table, as held by TCRdb, lists in-frame sequences with V and J called but not all clones. Of the missing ones, under half trace to an unresolved V gene in checked studies; the others have no known cause. V, J and clone size were drawn from that table, and D and trimming were deduced from the DNA. The sample has a few million clones on record, approximately 90% of them singletons. Around 0.15% of the sample goes to the ten largest clones.

The sequence was obtained from a man between 18 and 29 years old in good health. Sequenced: naive CD4+ T cells sorted from blood. According to the study, the label for this sample's cell subset or site signals: CD45RA+ positively selected. The chain joins TRBV7-2 to TRBJ1-2, and TRBD1 matches 9 of the central bases. The sequenced DNA is TGTGCCAGCAGCTTAGAACAGGGGGCGTATGGCTATGGCTACACCTTC. Translated, this is CASSLEQGAYGYGYTF.